What follows are 16 T cell receptor beta chains derived from one specimen sequenced in a study of shared clonotypes between healthy human individuals. Naive CD8 cells lacked CD45RO and underwent positive selection for CCR7, leaving out terminally differentiated effector memory CD45RA+ cells. TCRdb's table, derived via immunoSEQ multiplex PCR, lists solely in-frame clones and lacks some. The sample has about 2.2 million clones; around 93% are singletons. The sample consisted of naive CD8+ T cells from PBMCs. The receptors here all came from a man between 18 and 35 years old in good health. Some clones in this sample may be carry-over from other donors' samples.

The chain links TRBV10-2 to TRBJ1-1; D gene unclear. CDR1 and CDR2 from the germline V gene are WSHSY and SAAADI. This CDR3 has 13 residues. V dropped 6 bases and J dropped 2 bases, with 10 bases sitting between them. CDR3 DNA: TGCGCCAGCAGGGAGACAAGTAACACTGAAGCTTTCTTT. Translating gives CASRETSNTEAFF.

The chain has TRBV5-1 and TRBJ2-7; weak D call: TRBD2 (6 bases). Trimming shortened V by 4 bases and J by 3 bases, and 14 bases separated the two germline ends. The CDR3 has 14 residues. Germline V gene sequence: CDR1 SGHRS, CDR2 YFSETQ. The CDR3 reads CASSIRDGSYEQYF. In DNA form, the CDR3 reads TGCGCCAGCAGCATAAGGGACGGGAGCTACGAGCAGTACTTC.

V gene TRBV10-3 combines with J gene TRBJ2-4; D might be TRBD2 (7 bases). The CDR3 spans 14 residues. V was cut by 10 bases and J by 9 bases, with 22 bases left in between. In germline, CDR1 is ENHRY, CDR2 SYGVKD. The CDR3, as DNA: TGTGCCACTCTCGACACCGCGAGGGGGGGCATTCAGTACTTC. Protein sequence: CATLDTARGGIQYF.

The gene calls are TRBV28 and TRBJ2-1; unclear D gene. V lost 5 bases, J lost 3 bases, and 8 bases lay in between. Germline V gene data show CDR1 as MDHEN and CDR2 as SYDVKM. The CDR3 totals 13 residues. DNA of the CDR3: TGTGCCAGCAGTCTCGGGTACTACAATGAGCAGTTCTTC. Its translation: CASSLGYYNEQFF.

The V gene is TRBV10-3, the J gene TRBJ2-1, with a tentative D call TRBD1 (5 bases). The CDR3 has 14 amino acids. The germline gives CDR1 ENHRY, CDR2 SYGVKD. Trimming took 6 bases from V and 6 from J, leaving 15 bases between them. The DNA for the CDR3 is TGTGCCATCAGCTGGGGCCCGAGACTCAATGAGCAGTTCTTC. Residues: CAISWGPRLNEQFF.

V is TRBV5-8 and J is TRBJ2-7; 8 positions agree with TRBD1. Germline assignment: CDR1 SGHTS and CDR2 YDEGEE. This CDR3 comprises 16 residues. Trimming took 0 bases from V and 4 from J; bases not matched to a gene: 9. The CDR3 bases are TGTGCCAGCAGCTTGGGATCTCCCAACAGGGGGTACGAGCAGTACTTC. Residues: CASSLGSPNRGYEQYF.

The chain has TRBV6-1 and TRBJ1-5, with D perhaps matching TRBD1 (5 bases). The CDR3 has 16 residues. Deletions cut 2 bases from V and 3 bases from J, with 14 bases between. Germline CDR1 is MNHNS and CDR2 is SASEGT. The CDR3, as DNA: TGTGCCAGCAGTGAACGGTTTGGGGGTTACAATCAGCCCCAGCATTTT. As protein: CASSERFGGYNQPQHF.

CDR3 residues: CASSLGAGELFF. The CDR3 coding sequence is TGCGCCAGCAGCCTTGGCGCCGGGGAGCTGTTTTTT. The chain carries TRBV4-1 and TRBJ2-2, with D hard to call. V was clipped by 4 bases and J by 6 bases, with 6 bases between them. CDR1 and CDR2 from the germline V gene are MGHRA and YSYEKL. The CDR3 is made up of 12 amino acids.

The chain recombines TRBV6-4 with TRBJ1-1; possibly TRBD1 for D (5 bases). The CDR3 is 14 residues long. Germline CDR1 MRHNA, CDR2 SNTAGT. The ends were cut back, 5 bases at V and 3 bases at J, with 13 bases in the middle. The CDR3 nucleotides read TGTGCCAGCAGTCACAGGTGGGGAGACACTGAAGCTTTCTTT. Protein: CASSHRWGDTEAFF.

The rearrangement joins TRBV28 to TRBJ2-7; D is uncertain. There are 15 residues in the CDR3. The germline V gene has CDR1 MDHEN and CDR2 SYDVKM. The V gene lost 3 bases and the J gene lost 3 bases, with 15 bases spanning the gap. CDR3 amino acids: CASSLWQTGDYEQYF. Here the CDR3 DNA reads TGTGCCAGCAGTTTGTGGCAGACTGGGGACTACGAGCAGTACTTC. The full variable domain, with the rest looked up from reference TRBV28 and TRBJ2-7, is DVKVTQSSRYLVKRTGEKVFLECVQDMDHENMFWYRQDPGLGLRLIYFSYDVKMKEKGDIPEGYSVSREKKERFSLILESASTNQTSMYLCASSLWQTGDYEQYFGPGTRLTVT.

The CDR3 bases are TGTGCCAGCAGTTTGGAGTTCCGAGGGGTGTTCACAGATACGCAGTATTTT. Protein sequence: CASSLEFRGVFTDTQYF. The V call is TRBV27, the J call TRBJ2-3, with D perhaps TRBD1 or TRBD2 (5 bases each). The CDR3 loop spans 17 amino acids. V was clipped by 3 bases and J by 2 bases, with 18 bases between them. Germline V gene lookup returns CDR1 MNHEY and CDR2 SMNVEV (reference sequence).

The CDR3 sequence: CASSGTESGYNSPLHF. The CDR3 DNA reads TGTGCCAGCAGCGGAACGGAATCGGGTTATAATTCACCCCTCCACTTT. The chain uses TRBV7-9 and TRBJ1-6; D uncertain. The CDR3 extends over 16 amino acids. V lost 5 bases and J 4 bases, leaving 15 bases between the germline ends. CDR1 is SEHNR and CDR2 is FQNEAQ in the germline V gene (reference sequence).

The rearrangement links TRBV6-5 to TRBJ2-5; D is possibly TRBD2 (5 bases). The germline V gene has CDR1 MNHEY and CDR2 SVGAGI. V dropped 2 bases and J dropped 5 bases, with 12 bases sitting between them. The CDR3 extends over 14 amino acids. CDR3 protein: CASSYLGSGETQYF. The CDR3 DNA follows: TGTGCCAGCAGTTACCTAGGGTCGGGGGAGACCCAGTACTTC.

The rearrangement uses TRBV11-2 and TRBJ2-5, with 10 bases lining up with TRBD2. Germline trimming cut 2 bases from V and 4 bases from J; bases unmatched to any gene: 7. The CDR3 totals 16 residues. Germline V gives CDR1 SGHAT, CDR2 FQNNGV. The chain's CDR3 is CASSLFPAGGGETQYF. For the CDR3, the DNA is TGTGCCAGCAGCTTATTTCCAGCGGGAGGGGGAGAGACCCAGTACTTC.

The chain is built from TRBV11-2 and TRBJ2-3; 11 nucleotides align to TRBD2. From germline, CDR1 is SGHAT and CDR2 FQNNGV. The CDR3 is 16 amino acids. Germline trimming cut 4 bases from V and 5 bases from J; bases unmatched to any gene: 8. Here the CDR3 DNA reads TGTGCCAGCAGCTCCCGGTCACTAGCGGGAGAAGATACGCAGTATTTT. Its translation: CASSSRSLAGEDTQYF.

The chain links TRBV5-1 to TRBJ1-1, with 10 bases aligning to TRBD1. The CDR3 totals 15 residues. Germline assignment: CDR1 SGHRS and CDR2 YFSETQ. Losses at the gene ends were 4 bases for V and 6 bases for J; bases not matched to a gene: 9. The CDR3 spells CASSLETGGVPEAFF. The CDR3 DNA is TGCGCCAGCAGCCTAGAGACAGGGGGCGTCCCTGAAGCTTTCTTT.